A selection of T cell receptor beta chains follows, all from one sample in a study of blood T cell repertoires in COVID-19. Some clones are missing from TCRdb's copy, which holds only in-frame ones; the method was immunoSEQ multiplex PCR. The repertoire has approximately 200,000 clones, 85% to 90% of them found once; the top ten carry 2% to 3%. Sequencing was done on a sample of peripheral blood. The receptors were gathered from a young man with COVID-19, enrolled during active disease. CDR3s leave out the opening cysteine and the closing phenylalanine or tryptophan.

TRBJ2-4 | TRBV5-1 | 12 | ASSLVGEENIQY
TRBJ2-7 | TRBV12-3/TRBV12-4 | 10 | ASSFRVYEQY
TRBJ1-6 | TRBV6-2/TRBV6-3 | 12 | ASSYRGRSDPLH
TRBJ2-7 | TRBV27 | 14 | ASSPTPRGQAYEQY
TRBJ2-7 | TRBV4-3 | 13 | ASSTRTSGLYEQY
TRBJ1-1 | TRBV29-1 | 10 | SVLSGAPGAF
TRBJ1-2 | TRBV5-4 | 13 | ASSLPRTGNYGYT
TRBJ1-5 | TRBV19 | 14 | ATSTLQGASNQPQH
TRBJ2-2 | TRBV7-9 | 15 | ASSRGLAEINTGELF
TRBJ2-7 | TRBV5-1 | 13 | ASSLTRQGLDEQY
TRBJ2-3 | TRBV3-1/TRBV3-2 | 11 | ASSQSGADTQY
TRBJ2-2 | TRBV27 | 15 | ASSFRAGLAGAGELF
TRBJ1-1 | TRBV21-1 | 13 | ASTSFGAGNTEAF
TRBJ2-7 | TRBV28 | 11 | ASNTGSSYEQY
TRBJ1-1 | TRBV19 | 14 | ASRPYPGGDDTEAF
TRBJ2-2 | TRBV11-1 | 12 | ASTLSRGTGELF
TRBJ1-1 | TRBV15 | 13 | ATSRRRGTSDEAF
TRBJ1-2 | TRBV9 | 13 | ASSLGTGVNYGYT
TRBJ2-1 | TRBV7-8 | 14 | ASSLYRISSYNEQF
TRBJ2-7 | TRBV10-3 | 11 | AISRDRGYEQY
TRBJ2-5 | TRBV3-1/TRBV3-2 | 11 | ASTFLGGESQY
TRBJ2-7 | TRBV15 | 14 | ATSRDGGQGAVEQY
TRBJ1-1 | TRBV27 | 12 | ASSPGLTGTEAF
TRBJ1-2 | TRBV6-5 | 12 | ASTGGHMGYGYT
TRBJ1-5 | TRBV19 | 12 | ASSIDRDNQPQH
TRBJ1-1 | TRBV6-5 | 12 | ASSRQASGTEAF
TRBJ1-4 | TRBV29-1 | 13 | SVKDRAATNEKLF
TRBJ1-2 | TRBV29-1 | 13 | SVEVAGGFNYGYT
TRBJ1-2 | TRBV18 | 12 | ASSPSGTAYGYT
TRBJ2-1 | TRBV24-1 | 19 | ATSAIGTGTSGPLEDNEQF
TRBJ2-7 | TRBV24-1 | 12 | ATSPTGQGYEQY
TRBJ2-5 | TRBV6-5 | 13 | ASSFGTPLQETQY
TRBJ2-2 | TRBV5-1 | 13 | ASSSQGVYTGELF
TRBJ2-1 | TRBV6-5 | 11 | ASSRSGGYEQF
TRBJ1-6 | TRBV7-2 | 11 | ASSARQTSNLH
TRBJ1-1 | TRBV5-1 | 12 | ASSLSTRSGEAF
TRBJ1-1 | TRBV2 | 12 | ASSDLWGGTEAF
TRBJ1-3 | TRBV6-6 | 13 | ASRTTGGSGNTIY
TRBJ2-1 | TRBV6-6 | 13 | ASSLRLAGRAEQF
TRBJ1-4 | TRBV6-6 | 13 | ASSYSGAANEKLF
TRBJ1-2 | TRBV18 | 12 | ASSPGTAVAGYT
TRBJ2-1 | TRBV7-9 | 13 | ASSFGEQGYNEQF
TRBJ2-7 | TRBV28 | 11 | ASSIPILPEQY
TRBJ2-7 | TRBV5-1 | 13 | ASSLAAGGIDEQY